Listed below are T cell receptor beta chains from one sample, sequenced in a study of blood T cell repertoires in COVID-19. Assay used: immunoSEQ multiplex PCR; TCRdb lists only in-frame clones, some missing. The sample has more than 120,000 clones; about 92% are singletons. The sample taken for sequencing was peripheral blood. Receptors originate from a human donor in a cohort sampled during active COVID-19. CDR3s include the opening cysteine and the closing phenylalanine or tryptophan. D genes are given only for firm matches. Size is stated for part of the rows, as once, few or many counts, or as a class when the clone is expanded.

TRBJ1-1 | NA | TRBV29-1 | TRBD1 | CSVGDSMNTEAFF | TGCAGCGTTGGGGACAGCATGAACACTGAAGCTTTCTTT
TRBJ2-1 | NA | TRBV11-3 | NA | CASSLGYRVRYNEQFF | TGTGCCAGCAGCTTGGGATACAGGGTGAGGTACAATGAGCAGTTCTTC
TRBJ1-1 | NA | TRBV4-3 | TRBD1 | CASSQDIRGQMNTEAFF | TGCGCCAGCAGCCAAGACATCAGGGGGCAAATGAACACTGAAGCTTTCTTT
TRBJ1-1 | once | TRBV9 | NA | CASSVAGQEGTEAFF | TGTGCCAGCAGCGTAGCTGGGCAGGAAGGCACTGAAGCTTTCTTT
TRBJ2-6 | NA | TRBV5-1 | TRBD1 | CASSRNPGTVSSGANVLTF | TGCGCCAGCAGCCGGAACCCCGGGACAGTAAGCTCTGGGGCCAACGTCCTGACTTTC
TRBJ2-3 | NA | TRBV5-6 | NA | CASSLGLGSSTDTQYF | TGTGCCAGCAGCTTGGGACTCGGGTCTAGCACAGATACGCAGTATTTT
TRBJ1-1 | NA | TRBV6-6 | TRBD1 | CASSYSRDSPEAFF | TGTGCCAGCAGTTACTCCCGGGACAGTCCTGAAGCTTTCTTT
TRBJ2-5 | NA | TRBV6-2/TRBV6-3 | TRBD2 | CASSRVTSGGGETQYF | TGTGCCAGCAGTCGAGTTACTAGCGGGGGTGGTGAGACCCAGTACTTC
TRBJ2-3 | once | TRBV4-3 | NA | CASSRNRLRPDTQYF | TGCGCCAGCAGCCGAAACAGACTAAGACCAGATACGCAGTATTTT
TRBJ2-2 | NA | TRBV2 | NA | CASSFASANTGELFF | TGTGCCAGCAGTTTCGCCAGCGCGAACACCGGGGAGCTGTTTTTT
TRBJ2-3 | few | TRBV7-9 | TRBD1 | CASSLWTGRDTQYF | TGTGCCAGCAGCCTGTGGACAGGACGAGATACGCAGTATTTT
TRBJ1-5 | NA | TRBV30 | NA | CAWSRDSSNQPQHF | TGTGCCTGGAGCCGGGACTCTAGCAATCAGCCCCAGCATTTT
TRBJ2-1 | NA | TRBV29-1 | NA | CSVAGGRYNEQFF | TGCAGCGTTGCGGGGGGCAGGTACAATGAGCAGTTCTTC
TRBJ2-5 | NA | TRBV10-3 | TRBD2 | CAISESILAGGETQYF | TGTGCCATCAGTGAGTCGATACTAGCGGGGGGAGAGACCCAGTACTTC
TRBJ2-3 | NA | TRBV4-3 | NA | CASSQDPFTDTQYF | TGCGCCAGCAGCCAAGATCCGTTTACAGATACGCAGTATTTT
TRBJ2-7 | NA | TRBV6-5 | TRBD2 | CASKNPAGGPHEQYF | TGTGCCAGCAAGAATCCAGCGGGGGGGCCCCACGAGCAGTACTTC
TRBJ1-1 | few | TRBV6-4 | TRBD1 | CASSVAQGAEAFF | TGTGCCAGCAGTGTGGCCCAGGGGGCTGAAGCTTTCTTT
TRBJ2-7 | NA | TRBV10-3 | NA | CAIRPAEGANSEQYF | TGTGCCATCAGGCCGGCGGAGGGGGCTAATTCCGAGCAGTACTTC
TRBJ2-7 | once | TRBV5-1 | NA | CASKMGRDSYEQYF | TGCGCCAGCAAAATGGGCAGGGACTCCTACGAGCAGTACTTC
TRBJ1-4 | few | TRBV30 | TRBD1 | CAWRTGASEKLFF | TGTGCCTGGAGGACAGGGGCAAGTGAAAAACTGTTTTTT
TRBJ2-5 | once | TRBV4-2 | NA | CASSQGAFQETQYF | TGTGCCAGCAGCCAGGGGGCCTTCCAAGAGACCCAGTACTTC
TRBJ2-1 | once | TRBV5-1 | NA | CASSLNPRVEQFF | TGCGCCAGCAGCTTGAATCCCAGGGTTGAGCAGTTCTTC
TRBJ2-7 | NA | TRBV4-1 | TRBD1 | CASSTRQGTYEQYF | TGCGCCAGCAGCACCCGACAGGGAACCTACGAGCAGTACTTC
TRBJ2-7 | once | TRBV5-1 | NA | CASSPGGDYEQYF | TGCGCCAGCAGCCCTGGAGGAGACTACGAGCAGTACTTC
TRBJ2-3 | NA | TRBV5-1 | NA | CASRRLEGAGDTQYF | TGCGCCAGCAGGCGGTTGGAGGGGGCCGGTGATACGCAGTATTTT
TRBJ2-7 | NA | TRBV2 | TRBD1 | CASSEPTGATYEQYF | TGTGCCAGCAGTGAACCCACAGGGGCAACCTACGAGCAGTACTTC
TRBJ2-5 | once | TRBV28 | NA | CASSPPGGHGTQYF | TGTGCCAGCAGTCCCCCGGGGGGCCACGGGACCCAGTACTTC
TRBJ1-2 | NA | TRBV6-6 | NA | CASSYGPNYGYTF | TGTGCCAGCAGTTACGGCCCAAACTATGGCTACACCTTC
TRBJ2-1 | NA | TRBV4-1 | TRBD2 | CASSHGTSGGGYNEQFF | TGCGCCAGCAGCCACGGGACTAGCGGGGGGGGTTACAATGAGCAGTTCTTC
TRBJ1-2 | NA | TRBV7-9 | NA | CASSWALGYTF | TGTGCCAGCAGCTGGGCCCTCGGCTACACCTTC
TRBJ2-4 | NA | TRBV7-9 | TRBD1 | CASSLDRGSLAKNIQYF | TGTGCCAGCAGCTTAGACAGGGGGAGCCTAGCCAAAAACATTCAGTACTTC
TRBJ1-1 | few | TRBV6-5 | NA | CASSYSAGAAQGAFF | TGTGCCAGCAGTTACTCGGCAGGGGCAGCTCAAGGAGCTTTCTTT
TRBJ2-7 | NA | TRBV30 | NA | CAWRDAGVYEQYF | TGTGCCTGGAGAGATGCAGGGGTCTACGAGCAGTACTTC
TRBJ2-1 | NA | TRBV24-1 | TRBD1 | CATSRGQGNEEQFF | TGTGCCACCAGCCGGGGACAGGGAAATGAAGAGCAGTTCTTC
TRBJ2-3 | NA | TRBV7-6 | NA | CASSSQAQGSTDTQYF | TGTGCCAGCAGCTCCCAAGCGCAGGGCAGCACAGATACGCAGTATTTT
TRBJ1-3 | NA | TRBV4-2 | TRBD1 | CASSQAEQGAGNTIYF | TGTGCCAGCAGCCAAGCCGAACAGGGGGCTGGAAACACCATATATTTT
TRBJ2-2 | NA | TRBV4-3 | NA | CASSQGLAENTGELFF | TGCGCCAGCAGCCAAGGGCTAGCTGAAAACACCGGGGAGCTGTTTTTT
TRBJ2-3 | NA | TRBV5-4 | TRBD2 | CASSLDVGGTDTQYF | TGTGCCAGCAGCTTGGATGTGGGGGGGACAGATACGCAGTATTTT
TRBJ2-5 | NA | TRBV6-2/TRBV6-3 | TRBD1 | CASSYGTVSLSETQYF | TGTGCCAGCAGTTACGGGACAGTTTCTCTTTCGGAGACCCAGTACTTC
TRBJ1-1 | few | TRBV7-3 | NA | CASSLAGGRTEAFF | TGTGCCAGCAGCTTAGCCGGGGGACGAACTGAAGCTTTCTTT
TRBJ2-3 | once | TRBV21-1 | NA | CASSNITGGYLLLPDRGRGDTQYF | TGTGCCAGCAGCAATATAACAGGTGGGTACCTGTTGCTCCCTGACAGGGGGCGCGGAGATACGCAGTATTTT
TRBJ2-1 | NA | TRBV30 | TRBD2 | CAWRPYLAGGSSYNEQFF | TGTGCCTGGAGACCCTATCTAGCGGGGGGGAGCTCCTACAATGAGCAGTTCTTC
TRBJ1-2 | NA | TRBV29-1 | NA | CSVDEGGYGYTF | TGCAGCGTTGACGAGGGCGGGTATGGCTACACCTTC
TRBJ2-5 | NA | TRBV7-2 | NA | CASSSQSGVLETQYF | TGTGCCAGCAGCTCCCAATCAGGGGTGTTGGAGACCCAGTACTTC
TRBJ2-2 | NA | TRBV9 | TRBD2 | CASSVQLAPDTGELFF | TGTGCCAGCAGCGTACAACTAGCGCCGGACACCGGGGAGCTGTTTTTT
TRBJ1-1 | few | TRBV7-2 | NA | CASSSTLTLTLKAFF | TGTGCCAGCAGCTCAACTTTGACTTTAACCTTAAAGGCTTTCTTT
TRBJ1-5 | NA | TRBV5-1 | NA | CASSLEGGRNQPQHF | TGCGCCAGCAGCTTGGAAGGGGGTCGGAATCAGCCCCAGCATTTT
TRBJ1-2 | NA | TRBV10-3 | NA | CAISESMGDYGYTF | TGTGCCATCAGTGAGTCGATGGGCGACTATGGCTACACCTTC
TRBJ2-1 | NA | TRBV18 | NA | CASSTGDFRSYNEQFF | TGTGCCAGCTCCACAGGGGACTTCCGCTCCTACAATGAGCAGTTCTTC
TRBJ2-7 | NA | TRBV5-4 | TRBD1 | CASSLGGQQAYEQYF | TGTGCCAGCAGCCTTGGGGGACAGCAAGCCTACGAGCAGTACTTC
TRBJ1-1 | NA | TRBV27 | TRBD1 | CASSFQGDTEAFF | TGTGCCAGCAGTTTCCAGGGGGACACTGAAGCTTTCTTT
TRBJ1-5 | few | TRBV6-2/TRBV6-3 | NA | CASSYRGREDQPQHF | TGTGCCAGCAGTTACAGGGGCAGGGAAGATCAGCCCCAGCATTTT
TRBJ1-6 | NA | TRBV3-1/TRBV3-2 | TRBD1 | CASSQQGAASPLHF | TGTGCCAGCAGCCAACAGGGGGCCGCTTCACCCCTCCACTTT
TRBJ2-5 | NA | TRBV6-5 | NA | CASSYSGLRGQETQYF | TGTGCCAGCAGTTACTCAGGGTTAAGGGGTCAAGAGACCCAGTACTTC
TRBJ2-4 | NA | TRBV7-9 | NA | CASSFGGGLRHIQYF | TGTGCCAGCAGCTTTGGCGGCGGCCTCCGGCACATTCAGTACTTC
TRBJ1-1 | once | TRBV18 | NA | CASSRDQGMNTEAFF | TGTGCCAGCTCCCGCGACCAGGGAATGAACACTGAAGCTTTCTTT
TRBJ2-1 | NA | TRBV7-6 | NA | CASSSIQGGAYNEQFF | TGTGCCAGCAGCTCTATACAGGGGGGGGCCTACAATGAGCAGTTCTTC
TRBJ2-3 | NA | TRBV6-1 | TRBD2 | CASSGIAGGSTDTQYF | TGTGCCAGCAGTGGTATAGCGGGGGGGAGCACAGATACGCAGTATTTT
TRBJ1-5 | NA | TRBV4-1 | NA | CASSQDSRGHQPQHF | TGCGCCAGCAGCCAAGATTCCAGGGGTCATCAGCCCCAGCATTTT